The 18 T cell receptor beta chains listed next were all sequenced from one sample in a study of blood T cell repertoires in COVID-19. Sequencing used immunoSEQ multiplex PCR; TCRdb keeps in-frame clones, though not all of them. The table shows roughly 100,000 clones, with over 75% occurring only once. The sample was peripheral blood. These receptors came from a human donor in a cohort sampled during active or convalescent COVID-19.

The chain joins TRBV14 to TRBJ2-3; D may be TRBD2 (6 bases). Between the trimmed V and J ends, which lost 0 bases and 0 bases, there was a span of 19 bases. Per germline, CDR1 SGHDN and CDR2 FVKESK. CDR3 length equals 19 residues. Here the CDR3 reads CASSQDRVLRGASTDTQYF. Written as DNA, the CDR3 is TGTGCCAGCAGCCAAGATCGGGTTTTGCGGGGCGCTAGCACAGATACGCAGTATTTT.

CDR3 in DNA: TGTGCCAGCAGTAGCCGGGACAATCAGCCCCAGCATTTT. This encodes CASSSRDNQPQHF. V is TRBV27 and J is TRBJ1-5; D gene ambiguous. The germline V and J ends were trimmed by 5 bases and 3 bases, with 8 bases remaining between them. This CDR3 is built from 13 residues. Germline V CDR1 and CDR2: MNHEY, SMNVEV (reference sequence).

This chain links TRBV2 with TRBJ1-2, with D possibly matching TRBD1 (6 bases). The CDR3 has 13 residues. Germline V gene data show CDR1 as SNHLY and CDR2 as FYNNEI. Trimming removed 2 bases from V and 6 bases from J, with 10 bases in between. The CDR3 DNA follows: TGTGCCAGCAGTGAACGATGGGACAATGGCTACACCTTC. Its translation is CASSERWDNGYTF.

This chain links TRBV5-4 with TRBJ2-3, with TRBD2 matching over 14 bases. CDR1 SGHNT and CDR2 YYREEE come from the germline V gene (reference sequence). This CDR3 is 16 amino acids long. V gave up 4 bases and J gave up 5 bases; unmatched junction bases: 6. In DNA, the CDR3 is TGTGCCAGCAGCCCCCGGACTAGCGGGGGGATAGATACGCAGTATTTT. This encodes CASSPRTSGGIDTQYF.

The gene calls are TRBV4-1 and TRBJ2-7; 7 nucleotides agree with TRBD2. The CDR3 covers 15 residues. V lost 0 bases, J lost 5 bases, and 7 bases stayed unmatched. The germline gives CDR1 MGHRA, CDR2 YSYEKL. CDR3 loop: CASSQDPGGRNEQYF. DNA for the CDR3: TGCGCCAGCAGCCAAGATCCGGGAGGTAGAAACGAGCAGTACTTC.

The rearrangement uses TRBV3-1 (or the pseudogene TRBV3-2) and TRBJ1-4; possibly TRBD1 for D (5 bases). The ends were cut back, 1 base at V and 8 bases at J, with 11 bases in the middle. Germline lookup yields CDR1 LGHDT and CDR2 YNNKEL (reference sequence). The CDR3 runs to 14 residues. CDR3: CASSQAGQLEKLFF. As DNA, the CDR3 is TGTGCCAGCAGCCAAGCCGGACAACTCGAAAAACTGTTTTTT.

CDR3 loop: CASADRVASGANVLTF. The DNA for the CDR3 is TGTGCCAGTGCGGACAGGGTAGCCTCTGGGGCCAACGTCCTGACTTTC. The gene calls are TRBV19 and TRBJ2-6, with TRBD1 matching over 8 bases. The CDR3 length is 16 residues. J gave up 0 bases and V 8 bases, and 6 bases lay outside the gene matches. CDR1 LNHDA and CDR2 SQIVND come from the germline V gene (reference sequence).

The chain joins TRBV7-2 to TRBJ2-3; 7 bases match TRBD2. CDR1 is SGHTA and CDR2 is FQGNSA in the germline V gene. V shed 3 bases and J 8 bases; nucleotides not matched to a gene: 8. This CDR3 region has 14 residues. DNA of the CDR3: TGTGCCAGCAGCTTCAAACCCGGGGAGGGTACGCAGTATTTT. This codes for CASSFKPGEGTQYF. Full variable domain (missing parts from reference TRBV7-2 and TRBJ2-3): GAGVSQSPSNKVTEKGKDVELRCDPISGHTALYWYRQSLGQGLEFLIYFQGNSAPDKSGLPSDRFSAERTGGSVSTLTIQRTQQEDSAVYLCASSFKPGEGTQYFGPGTRLTVL.

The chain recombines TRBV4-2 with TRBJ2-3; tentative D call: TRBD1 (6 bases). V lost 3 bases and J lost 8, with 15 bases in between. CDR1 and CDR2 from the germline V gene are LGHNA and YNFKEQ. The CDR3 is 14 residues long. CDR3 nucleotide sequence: TGTGCCAGCAGCCAGGAGACAGGCTGGGGTACGCAGTATTTT. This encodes CASSQETGWGTQYF.

CDR3 amino acids: CASSSGEGSNEKLFF. The DNA for the CDR3 is TGTGCCAGCAGCTCCGGGGAGGGGAGTAATGAAAAACTGTTTTTT. The genes are TRBV7-9 and TRBJ1-4; D is perhaps TRBD1 (5 bases). The CDR3 is 15 amino acids. From germline, CDR1 is SEHNR and CDR2 FQNEAQ (reference sequence). The V end was cut by 4 bases, the J end by 4 bases, with 13 bases between. Variable domain in full (rest from reference TRBV7-9 and TRBJ1-4): DTGVSQNPRHKITKRGQNVTFRCDPISEHNRLYWYRQTLGQGPEFLTYFQNEAQLEKSRLLSDRFSAERPKGSFSTLEIQRTEQGDSAMYLCASSSGEGSNEKLFFGSGTQLSVL.

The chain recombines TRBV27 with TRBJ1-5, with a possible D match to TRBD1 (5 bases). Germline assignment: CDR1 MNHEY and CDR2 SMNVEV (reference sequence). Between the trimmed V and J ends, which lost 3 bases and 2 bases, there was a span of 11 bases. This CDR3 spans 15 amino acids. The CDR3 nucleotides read TGTGCCAGCAGTTTGCGGGGCTTGGGCAATCAGCCCCAGCATTTT. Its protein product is CASSLRGLGNQPQHF.

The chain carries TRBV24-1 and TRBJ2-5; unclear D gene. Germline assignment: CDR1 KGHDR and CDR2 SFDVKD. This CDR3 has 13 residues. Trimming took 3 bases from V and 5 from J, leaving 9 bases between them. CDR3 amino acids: CATSDPPGETQYF. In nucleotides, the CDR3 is TGTGCCACCAGTGATCCCCCCGGGGAGACCCAGTACTTC.

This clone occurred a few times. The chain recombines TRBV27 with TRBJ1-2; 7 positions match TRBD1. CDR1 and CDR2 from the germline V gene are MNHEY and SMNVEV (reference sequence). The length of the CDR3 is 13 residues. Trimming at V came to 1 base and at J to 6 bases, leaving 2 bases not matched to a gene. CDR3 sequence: CASSLLGGDGYTF. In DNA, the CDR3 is TGTGCCAGCAGTTTATTAGGGGGCGATGGCTACACCTTC.

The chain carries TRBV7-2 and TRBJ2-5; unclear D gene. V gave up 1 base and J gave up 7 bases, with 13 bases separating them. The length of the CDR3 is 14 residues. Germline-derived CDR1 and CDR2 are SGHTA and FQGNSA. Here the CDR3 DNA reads TGTGCCAGCAGCTTAGAATCCGGGTTTGGGACCCAGTACTTC. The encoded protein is CASSLESGFGTQYF. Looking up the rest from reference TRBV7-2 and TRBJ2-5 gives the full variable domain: GAGVSQSPSNKVTEKGKDVELRCDPISGHTALYWYRQSLGQGLEFLIYFQGNSAPDKSGLPSDRFSAERTGGSVSTLTIQRTQQEDSAVYLCASSLESGFGTQYFGPGTRLLVL.

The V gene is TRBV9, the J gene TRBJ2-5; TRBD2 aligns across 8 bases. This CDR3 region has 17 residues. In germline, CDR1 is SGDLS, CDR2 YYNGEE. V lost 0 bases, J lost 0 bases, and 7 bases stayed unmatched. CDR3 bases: TGTGCCAGCAGCGTAGGCTTGGGTAGCGGGGACCAAGAGACCCAGTACTTC. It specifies CASSVGLGSGDQETQYF.

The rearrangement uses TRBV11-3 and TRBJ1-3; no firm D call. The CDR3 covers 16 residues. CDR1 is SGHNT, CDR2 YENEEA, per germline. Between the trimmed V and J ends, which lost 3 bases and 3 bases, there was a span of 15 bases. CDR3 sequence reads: CASSFDGAVFGNTIYF. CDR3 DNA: TGTGCCAGCAGCTTTGACGGAGCTGTCTTTGGAAACACCATATATTTT.

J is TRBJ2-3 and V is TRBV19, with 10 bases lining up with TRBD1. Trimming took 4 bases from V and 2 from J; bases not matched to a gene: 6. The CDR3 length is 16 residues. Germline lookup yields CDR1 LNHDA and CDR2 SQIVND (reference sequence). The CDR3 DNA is TGTGCCAGTAGTAGCCCAGGGACAGGGGCCACAGATACGCAGTATTTT. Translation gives CASSSPGTGATDTQYF.

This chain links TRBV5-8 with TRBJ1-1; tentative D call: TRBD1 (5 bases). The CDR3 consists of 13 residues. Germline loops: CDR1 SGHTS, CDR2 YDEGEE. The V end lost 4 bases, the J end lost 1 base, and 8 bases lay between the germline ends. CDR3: CASSQGGNTEAFF. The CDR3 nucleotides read TGTGCCAGCAGCCAGGGCGGGAACACTGAAGCTTTCTTT.